The clone carrying this T cell receptor beta chain was counted ten times or more. Its antigen remains unidentified. The data were obtained in a study of T-cell memory formation after mild COVID-19. Points from the study as a whole: Specificity for SARS-CoV-2 was not confirmed among the second-wave clones peaking on day 37. Some clones that responded were present in memory (sampled pre-infection), which suggests cross-reactive memory joined.

Germline V lookup: CDR1 MGHDK, CDR2 SYGVNS. The CDR3 has 17 residues. Deletions cut 4 bases from V and 0 bases from J, with 15 bases between. MiXCR, applied by TCRdb to the 5' RACE reads, yields one record per CDR3 protein. This table has under 650,000 distinct CDR3 sequences, around 17% appearing once. The chain combines TRBV25-1 with TRBJ2-2; a weak D match, TRBD1 (7 bases). Sequenced input: PBMCs or a T cell subset sorted from them (not recorded which). This receptor was obtained from an adult woman who had mild COVID-19 (a few samples of this study predate the infection). Cell type and time point are not known. The CDR3 loop reads CASSAPPGGPNTGELFF. CDR3 nucleotides: TGTGCCAGCAGTGCCCCCCCAGGGGGGCCGAACACCGGGGAGCTGTTTTTT.